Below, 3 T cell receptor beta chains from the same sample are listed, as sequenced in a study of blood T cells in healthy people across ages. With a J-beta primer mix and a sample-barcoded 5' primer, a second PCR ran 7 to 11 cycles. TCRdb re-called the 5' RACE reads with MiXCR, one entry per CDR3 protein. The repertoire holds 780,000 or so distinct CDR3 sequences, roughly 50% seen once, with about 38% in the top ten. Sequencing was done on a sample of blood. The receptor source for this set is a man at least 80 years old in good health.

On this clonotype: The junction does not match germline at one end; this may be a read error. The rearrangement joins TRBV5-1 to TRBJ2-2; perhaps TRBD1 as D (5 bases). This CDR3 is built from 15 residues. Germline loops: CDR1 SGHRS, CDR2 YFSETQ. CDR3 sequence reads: CAGSRQNANTGELFF. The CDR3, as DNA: TGCGCCGGCAGCCGACAGAACGCGAACACCGGGGAGCTGTTTTTT. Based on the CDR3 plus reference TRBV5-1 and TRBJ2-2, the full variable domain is KAGVTQTPRYLIKTRGQQVTLSCSPISGHRSVSWYQQTPGQGLQFLFEYFSETQRNKGNFPGRFSGRQFSNSRSEMNVSTLELGDSALYLCAGSRQNANTGELFFGEGSRLTVL.

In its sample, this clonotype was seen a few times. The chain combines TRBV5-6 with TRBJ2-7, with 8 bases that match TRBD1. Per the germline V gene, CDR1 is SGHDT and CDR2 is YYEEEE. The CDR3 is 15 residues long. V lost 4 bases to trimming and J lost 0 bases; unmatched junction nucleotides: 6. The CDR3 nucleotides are TGTGCCAGCAGCGTAGGACAGGGAAGCTCCTACGAGCAGTACTTC. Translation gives CASSVGQGSSYEQYF.

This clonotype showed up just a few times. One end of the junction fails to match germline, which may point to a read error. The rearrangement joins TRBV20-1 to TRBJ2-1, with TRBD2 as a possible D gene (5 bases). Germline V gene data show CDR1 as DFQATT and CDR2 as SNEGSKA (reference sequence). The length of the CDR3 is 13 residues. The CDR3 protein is CSTRPSSYNEQFF. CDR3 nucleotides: TGCAGTACTAGACCAAGCTCCTACAATGAGCAGTTCTTC.